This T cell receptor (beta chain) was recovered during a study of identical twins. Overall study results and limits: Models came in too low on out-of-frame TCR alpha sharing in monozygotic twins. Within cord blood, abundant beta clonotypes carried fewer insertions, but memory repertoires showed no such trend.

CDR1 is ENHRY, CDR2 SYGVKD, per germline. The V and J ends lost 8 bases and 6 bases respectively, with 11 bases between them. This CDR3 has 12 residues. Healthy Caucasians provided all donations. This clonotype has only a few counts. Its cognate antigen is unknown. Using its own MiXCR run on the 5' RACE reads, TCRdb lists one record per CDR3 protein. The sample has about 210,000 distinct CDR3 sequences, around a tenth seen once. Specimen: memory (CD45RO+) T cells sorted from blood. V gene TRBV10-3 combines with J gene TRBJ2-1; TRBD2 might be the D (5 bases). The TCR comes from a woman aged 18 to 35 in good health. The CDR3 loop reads CAIRGSGNEQFF. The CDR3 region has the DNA TGTGCCATCCGGGGTTCTGGCAATGAGCAGTTCTTC.